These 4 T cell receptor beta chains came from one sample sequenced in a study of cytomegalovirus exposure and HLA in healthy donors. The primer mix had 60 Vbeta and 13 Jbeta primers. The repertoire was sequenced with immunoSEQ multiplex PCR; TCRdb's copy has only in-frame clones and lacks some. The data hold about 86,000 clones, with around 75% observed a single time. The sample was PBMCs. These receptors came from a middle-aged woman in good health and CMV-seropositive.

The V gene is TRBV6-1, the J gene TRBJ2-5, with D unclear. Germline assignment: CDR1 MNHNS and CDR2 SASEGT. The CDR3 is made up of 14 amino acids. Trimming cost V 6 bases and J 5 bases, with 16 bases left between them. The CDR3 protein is CASSGRVSPETQYF. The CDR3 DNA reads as TGTGCCAGCAGCGGTCGGGTATCCCCTGAGACCCAGTACTTC.

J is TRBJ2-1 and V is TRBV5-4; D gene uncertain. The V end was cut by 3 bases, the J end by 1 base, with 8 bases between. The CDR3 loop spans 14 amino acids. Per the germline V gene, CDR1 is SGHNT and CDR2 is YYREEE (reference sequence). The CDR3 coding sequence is TGTGCCAGCAGCTCATCCCCATCCTACAATGAGCAGTTCTTC. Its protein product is CASSSSPSYNEQFF.

The CDR3 loop reads CASSDTMDRYNEQFF. In DNA, the CDR3 is TGTGCCAGCAGTGACACTATGGACAGGTACAATGAGCAGTTCTTC. The chain uses TRBV25-1 and TRBJ2-1, with TRBD1 matching over 7 bases. V gave up 3 bases and J gave up 4 bases; unmatched junction bases: 6. This CDR3 contains 15 residues. Germline values: CDR1 MGHDK, CDR2 SYGVNS.

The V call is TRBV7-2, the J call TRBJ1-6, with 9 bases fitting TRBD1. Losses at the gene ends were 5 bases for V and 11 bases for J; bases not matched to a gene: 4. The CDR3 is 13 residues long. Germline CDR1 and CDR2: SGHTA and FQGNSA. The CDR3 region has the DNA TGTGCCAGCAGCCAAAACAGGGGGCCACCCCTCCACTTT. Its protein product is CASSQNRGPPLHF.